The clone carrying this T cell receptor beta chain was recorded once. Germline is not matched at one junction end, which may reflect a read error. Enrolled during active infection, Seattle patients were then followed longitudinally. As originally analysed: Reference gene primers were amplified, and this amplification served to estimate nucleated cell counts. The data were produced by immunoSEQ multiplex PCR, yet TCRdb's version contains in-frame clones alone and is incomplete. The DNA was the basis for D and trimming; V, J and clone size are from that table. The data hold 150,000 to 200,000 clones, with approximately 86% observed a single time. This specimen comes from a study of blood T cell repertoires in COVID-19. The CDR3 runs to 15 residues. The germline CDR1 and CDR2 sequences are PRHDT and FYEKMQ (reference sequence).

The sequenced sample consisted of peripheral blood. The chain couples TRBV13 to TRBJ1-1, with D maybe TRBD1 (5 bases). The clonotype was recovered from a woman between 35 and 50 years old with COVID-19, enrolled during active disease. This CDR3 reads CASSLYRGVNTEAFF. In DNA form, the CDR3 reads TGTGCCAGCAGCTTATATCGGGGGGTGAATACTGAAGCTTTCTTT. Variable domain in full (rest from reference TRBV13 and TRBJ1-1): AAGVIQSPRHLIKEKRETATLKCYPIPRHDTVYWYQQGPGQDPQFLISFYEKMQSDKGSIPDRFSAQQFSDYHSELNMSSLELGDSALYFCASSLYRGVNTEAFFGQGTRLTVV.